This entry lists 22 T cell receptor beta chains sequenced from one sample in a study of cytomegalovirus exposure and HLA in healthy donors. The PCR used 60 Vbeta and 13 Jbeta primers. TCRdb keeps only in-frame clones here, not all; method: immunoSEQ multiplex PCR. In the table there are more than 150,000 clones, roughly 83% of which are singletons. The specimen sequenced was PBMCs. The receptors here all came from a woman between 18 and 29 years old in good health and CMV-seronegative.

The chain couples TRBV19 to TRBJ1-1, with D hard to call. The germline V gene has CDR1 LNHDA and CDR2 SQIVND (reference sequence). The CDR3 contains 15 residues. Trimming removed 3 bases at V and 3 bases at J, with 14 bases between. The CDR3 DNA sequence: TGTGCCAGTAGTATGATTGTCGGGGAATACACTGAAGCTTTCTTT. The encoded protein is CASSMIVGEYTEAFF.

V usage is TRBV13 and J usage is TRBJ2-7; TRBD2 matches 9 bases. The CDR3 has 16 amino acids. Germline-derived CDR1 and CDR2 are PRHDT and FYEKMQ (reference sequence). V dropped 5 bases and J dropped 5; count of bases not matched to a gene: 13. This CDR3 is CASSPFRSGGRDEQYF. CDR3 nucleotides: TGTGCCAGCAGCCCATTCCGGAGCGGGGGGCGGGACGAGCAGTACTTC.

J is TRBJ2-1 and V is TRBV19, with 7 bases aligning to TRBD2. The CDR3 covers 16 residues. From germline, CDR1 is LNHDA and CDR2 SQIVND (reference sequence). The trim removed 4 bases at V and 0 bases at J, leaving 6 bases unmatched. CDR3 in amino acids: CASSSVGGSSYNEQFF. CDR3 nucleotides: TGTGCCAGTAGTAGTGTGGGGGGGTCCTCCTACAATGAGCAGTTCTTC.

This clone was seen a handful of times. The rearrangement joins TRBV19 to TRBJ1-1; D may be TRBD1 (6 bases). V lost 6 bases and J 4 bases, leaving 21 bases between the germline ends. This CDR3 comprises 16 residues. The germline gives CDR1 LNHDA, CDR2 SQIVND (reference sequence). This CDR3 is CASSNTRQAAGTEAFF. Here the CDR3 DNA reads TGTGCCAGTAGCAATACGAGACAGGCGGCGGGCACTGAAGCTTTCTTT.

The CDR3 DNA is TGTGCCAGCAGTCAAGCGGGAGGGTCAACTAATGAAAAACTGTTTTTT. It is translated as CASSQAGGSTNEKLFF. The chain links TRBV7-9 to TRBJ1-4; unclear D gene. The CDR3 totals 16 residues. Germline assignment: CDR1 SEHNR and CDR2 FQNEAQ (reference sequence). V was clipped by 6 bases and J by 0 bases, with 14 bases between them.

The CDR3 is CASSQGLAGGTANTGELFF. The CDR3 DNA is TGTGCCAGCAGCCAAGGGCTAGCGGGGGGTACGGCCAACACCGGGGAGCTGTTTTTT. The chain combines TRBV4-2 with TRBJ2-2; TRBD2 agrees at 11 bases. Germline CDR1 reads LGHNA; CDR2 reads YNFKEQ. CDR3 length: 19 amino acids. Germline trimming cut 1 base from V and 2 bases from J; bases unmatched to any gene: 9.

V is TRBV27 and J is TRBJ2-5, with D perhaps TRBD1 (6 bases). Germline CDR1 and CDR2: MNHEY and SMNVEV (reference sequence). V shed 4 bases and J shed 14 bases, with 17 bases lying between them. The CDR3 totals 12 residues. CDR3 sequence (DNA): TGTGCCAGCAGTTCTACGGGGACACGGGATTACTTC. Protein: CASSSTGTRDYF.

The chain uses TRBV19 and TRBJ1-2, with D hard to call. The CDR3 covers 13 residues. CDR1 and CDR2 (germline): LNHDA, SQIVND (reference sequence). The V gene lost 5 bases and the J gene lost 2 bases, with 9 bases spanning the gap. The CDR3 region is CASSPRGNYGYTF. The CDR3 region has the DNA TGTGCCAGTAGTCCTCGGGGAAACTATGGCTACACCTTC.

The chain uses TRBV11-2 and TRBJ2-5; TRBD2 might be the D (6 bases). V lost 1 base and J lost 4, with 16 bases in between. This CDR3 spans 16 amino acids. Germline CDR1 and CDR2: SGHAT and FQNNGV. CDR3 loop: CASSLGFGAGRETQYF. CDR3 coding DNA: TGTGCCAGCAGCTTAGGTTTCGGGGCGGGAAGAGAGACCCAGTACTTC.

V and J are TRBV28 and TRBJ1-1; D perhaps matches TRBD1 (5 bases). Germline V CDR1 and CDR2: MDHEN, SYDVKM. The ends were cut back, 6 bases at V and 4 bases at J, with 15 bases in the middle. The CDR3 is 14 amino acids. CDR3: CASRPGGAITEAFF. As DNA, the CDR3 is TGTGCCAGCAGGCCCGGCGGGGCGATCACTGAAGCTTTCTTT.

This chain joins TRBV18 and TRBJ1-5; no firm D call. The germline V and J ends were trimmed by 1 base and 0 bases, with 7 bases remaining between them. The CDR3 totals 15 residues. The germline CDR1 and CDR2 sequences are KGHSH and LQKENI. The DNA for the CDR3 is TGTGCCAGCTCACCACTTGGAGATAGCAATCAGCCCCAGCATTTT. It codes for CASSPLGDSNQPQHF. The full variable domain, with the rest looked up from reference TRBV18 and TRBJ1-5, is NAGVMQNPRHLVRRRGQEARLRCSPMKGHSHVYWYRQLPEEGLKFMVYLQKENIIDESGMPKERFSAEFPKEGPSILRIQQVVRGDSAAYFCASSPLGDSNQPQHFGDGTRLSIL.

V and J are TRBV18 and TRBJ1-1; D ambiguous. Germline V CDR1 and CDR2: KGHSH, LQKENI. The CDR3 spans 13 residues. Trimming stripped 3 bases from V and 7 bases from J, with 12 bases between. The chain's CDR3 is CASSPGRSGEAFF. The DNA of the CDR3 is TGTGCCAGCTCACCGGGGAGATCCGGTGAAGCTTTCTTT.

The chain uses TRBV5-1 and TRBJ1-2; D not certain. CDR1 is SGHRS, CDR2 YFSETQ, per germline. This CDR3 region has 15 residues. With 1 base removed from V and 0 bases from J, the gap between germline ends came to 10 bases. The CDR3 sequence is CASSLYKMTNYGYTF. DNA of the CDR3: TGCGCCAGCAGCTTGTACAAGATGACTAACTATGGCTACACCTTC.

The chain uses TRBV5-1 and TRBJ2-7, with TRBD2 identical over 11 bases. CDR3 length: 14 residues. The germline V gene has CDR1 SGHRS and CDR2 YFSETQ. V was clipped by 4 bases and J by 2 bases; unmatched bases: 2. CDR3 sequence: CASSTSGGTYEQYF. The CDR3 coding sequence is TGCGCCAGCAGCACTAGCGGGGGAACCTACGAGCAGTACTTC. Looking up the rest from reference TRBV5-1 and TRBJ2-7 gives the full variable domain: KAGVTQTPRYLIKTRGQQVTLSCSPISGHRSVSWYQQTPGQGLQFLFEYFSETQRNKGNFPGRFSGRQFSNSRSEMNVSTLELGDSALYLCASSTSGGTYEQYFGPGTRLTVT.

This chain uses TRBV4-1 with TRBJ1-1; 7 nucleotides agree with TRBD1. The CDR3 spans 18 residues. With 1 base clipped from V and 0 bases from J, the junction kept 11 bases outside the gene matches. The germline gives CDR1 MGHRA, CDR2 YSYEKL. CDR3 DNA sequence: TGCGCCAGCAGCCAAGGTCAACTTCGGACAGGCATGAACACTGAAGCTTTCTTT. Translated: CASSQGQLRTGMNTEAFF.

The chain is built from TRBV5-1 and TRBJ2-1; no clear D gene. The V gene's germline CDR1 is SGHRS and CDR2 YFSETQ. Trimming cost V 4 bases and J 10 bases, with 9 bases left between them. The CDR3 is 11 amino acids. CDR3 sequence (DNA): TGCGCCAGCAGCGGAGCCGTAGAGCAGTTCTTC. Its protein is CASSGAVEQFF.

The chain employs TRBV28 and TRBJ2-1, with D possibly TRBD1 on 8 matching bases. The CDR3 runs to 13 residues. Per germline, CDR1 MDHEN and CDR2 SYDVKM. The germline V and J ends were trimmed by 6 bases and 8 bases, with 14 bases remaining between them. This CDR3 reads CASSRQGRDEQFF. The CDR3 DNA is TGTGCCAGCAGCCGACAGGGGAGGGATGAGCAGTTCTTC.

This chain connects TRBV11-2 to TRBJ1-1; D is possibly TRBD1 (6 bases). With 5 bases removed from V and 2 bases from J, the gap between germline ends came to 15 bases. Germline lookup yields CDR1 SGHAT and CDR2 FQNNGV. CDR3 size: 15 residues. This chain's CDR3 is CASSVTFRGNTEAFF. In nucleotides, the CDR3 is TGTGCCAGCAGCGTCACTTTCAGGGGAAACACTGAAGCTTTCTTT.

This chain uses TRBV2 with TRBJ1-1, with 7 bases matching TRBD1. J was trimmed by 5 bases and V by 5 bases; bases with no gene match: 14. CDR1 and CDR2 from the germline V gene are SNHLY and FYNNEI. The CDR3 covers 16 residues. In DNA form, the CDR3 reads TGTGCCAGCAGTTCAACTATCTCCAGGGGGAGGACTGAAGCTTTCTTT. Its translation: CASSSTISRGRTEAFF.

Of note for this clone: A junction boundary mismatches the germline segment, possibly from a read error. This chain connects TRBV7-9 to TRBJ1-1, with 7 bases fitting TRBD1. The CDR3 extends over 17 amino acids. Germline V gives CDR1 SEHNR, CDR2 FQNEAQ (reference sequence). CDR3 in amino acids: CSSRPDRADFPNTEAFF. For the CDR3, the DNA is TGTTCCAGCAGACCCGACAGGGCTGACTTTCCGAACACTGAAGCTTTCTTT.

The V call is TRBV14, the J call TRBJ2-3; D is perhaps TRBD1 (6 bases). This CDR3 is 19 amino acids long. V was clipped by 4 bases and J by 1 base, with 24 bases between them. CDR1 SGHDN and CDR2 FVKESK come from the germline V gene. In DNA, the CDR3 is TGTGCCAGCAGCCCCGCCTTGAGGGACAAAAAAAGTGGCACAGATACGCAGTATTTT. Its protein product is CASSPALRDKKSGTDTQYF.

The chain carries TRBV6-4 and TRBJ1-4; tentative D call: TRBD1 (5 bases). The CDR3 covers 16 residues. Trimming pared 3 bases from V and 0 bases from J, leaving 11 bases between. Germline CDR1 is MRHNA and CDR2 is SNTAGT. In DNA, the CDR3 is TGTGCCAGCAGTGATAGTCGACAGCCAACTAATGAAAAACTGTTTTTT. It codes for CASSDSRQPTNEKLFF.